Reported below is one TCR beta chain. The entry originates in a study of radiotherapy plus CTLA-4 blockade in lung cancer. Produced via immunoSEQ multiplex PCR; TCRdb's table is partial and in-frame only. This table holds 81,000 or so clones, around 87% found once. The sequencing here drew on peripheral blood, taken from a patient treated with radiotherapy plus ipilimumab. This TCR came from a human donor with non-small cell lung cancer who had stable disease on radiotherapy plus ipilimumab.

DNA of the CDR3: TGCGCCAGCAGCTTGGCCCCCCGGCCGGACACAGATACGCAGTATTTT. Amino acid sequence: CASSLAPRPDTDTQYF. This rearrangement joins TRBV5-1 to TRBJ2-3; D is undetermined. Germline V gene data show CDR1 as SGHRS and CDR2 as YFSETQ. V was pared by 0 bases and J by 2 bases, with 13 bases between. CDR3 length: 16 residues.